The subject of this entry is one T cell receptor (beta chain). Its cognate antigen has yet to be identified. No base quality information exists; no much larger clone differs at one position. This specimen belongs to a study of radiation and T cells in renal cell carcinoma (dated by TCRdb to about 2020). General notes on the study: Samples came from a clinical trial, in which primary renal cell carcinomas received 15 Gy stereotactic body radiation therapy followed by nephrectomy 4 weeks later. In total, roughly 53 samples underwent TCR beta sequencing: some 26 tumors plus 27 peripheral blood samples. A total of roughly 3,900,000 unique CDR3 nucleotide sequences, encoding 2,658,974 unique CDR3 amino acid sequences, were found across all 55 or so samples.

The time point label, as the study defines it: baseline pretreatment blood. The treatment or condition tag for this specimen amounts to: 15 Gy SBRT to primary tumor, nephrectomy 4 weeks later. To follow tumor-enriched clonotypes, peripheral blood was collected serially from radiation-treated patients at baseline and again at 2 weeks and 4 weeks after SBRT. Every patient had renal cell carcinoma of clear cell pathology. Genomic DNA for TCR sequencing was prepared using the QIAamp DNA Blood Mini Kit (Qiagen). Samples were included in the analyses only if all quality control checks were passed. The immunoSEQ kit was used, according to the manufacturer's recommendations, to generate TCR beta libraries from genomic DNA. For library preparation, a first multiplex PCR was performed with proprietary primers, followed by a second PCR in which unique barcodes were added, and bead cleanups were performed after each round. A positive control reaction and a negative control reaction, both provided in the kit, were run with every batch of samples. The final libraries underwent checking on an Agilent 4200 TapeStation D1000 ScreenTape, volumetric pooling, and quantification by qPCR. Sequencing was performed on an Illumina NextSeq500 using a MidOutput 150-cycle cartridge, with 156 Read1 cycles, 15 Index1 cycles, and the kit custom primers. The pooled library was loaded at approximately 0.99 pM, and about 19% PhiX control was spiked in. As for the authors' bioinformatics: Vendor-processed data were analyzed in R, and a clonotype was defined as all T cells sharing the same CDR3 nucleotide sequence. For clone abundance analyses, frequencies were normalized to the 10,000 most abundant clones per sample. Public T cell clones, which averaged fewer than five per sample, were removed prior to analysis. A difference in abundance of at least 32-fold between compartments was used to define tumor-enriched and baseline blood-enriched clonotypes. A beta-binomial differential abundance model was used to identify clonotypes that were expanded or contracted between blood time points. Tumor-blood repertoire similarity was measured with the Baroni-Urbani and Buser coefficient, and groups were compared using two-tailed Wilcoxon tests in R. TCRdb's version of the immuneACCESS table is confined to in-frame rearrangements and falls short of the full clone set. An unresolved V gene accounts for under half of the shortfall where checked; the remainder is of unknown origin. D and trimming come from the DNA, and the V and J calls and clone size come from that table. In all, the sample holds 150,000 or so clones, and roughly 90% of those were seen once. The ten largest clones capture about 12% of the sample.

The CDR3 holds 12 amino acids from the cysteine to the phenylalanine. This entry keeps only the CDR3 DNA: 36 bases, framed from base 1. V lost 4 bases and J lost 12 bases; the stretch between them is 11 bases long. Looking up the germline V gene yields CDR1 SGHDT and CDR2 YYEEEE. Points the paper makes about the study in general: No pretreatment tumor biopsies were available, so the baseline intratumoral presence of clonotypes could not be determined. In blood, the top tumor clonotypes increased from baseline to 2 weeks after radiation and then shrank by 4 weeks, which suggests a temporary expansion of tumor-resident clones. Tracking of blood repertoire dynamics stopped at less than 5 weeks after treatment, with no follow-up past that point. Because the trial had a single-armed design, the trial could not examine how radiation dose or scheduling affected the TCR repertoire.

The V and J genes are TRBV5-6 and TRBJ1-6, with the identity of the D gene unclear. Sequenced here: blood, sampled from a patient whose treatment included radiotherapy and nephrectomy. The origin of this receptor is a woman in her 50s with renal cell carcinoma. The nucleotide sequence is TGTGCCAGCAGCGGGAGGATCGGACCCCTCCACTTT. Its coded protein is CASSGRIGPLHF.